The 15 T cell receptor beta chains listed next were all sequenced from one sample in a study of cytomegalovirus exposure and HLA in healthy donors. The PCR made use of 60 Vbeta and 13 Jbeta primers. Profiled with immunoSEQ multiplex PCR; TCRdb holds only in-frame clones, not every one. The sample consists of fewer than 250,000 clones, over 75% of them appearing once. Specimen: PBMCs. These receptors were collected from a girl aged 2 to 10 in good health and CMV-seronegative.

Here the CDR3 DNA reads TGTGCCAGCAGCTTCGGGCAGGGCACTGAAGCTTTCTTT. Translation: CASSFGQGTEAFF. This chain joins TRBV5-5 and TRBJ1-1, with a tentative D call TRBD1 (5 bases). The germline V gene encodes CDR1 SGHKS and CDR2 YYEKEE (reference sequence). Trimming removed 2 bases from V and 4 bases from J, with 9 bases in between. This CDR3 has 13 amino acids.

The J gene is TRBJ2-6, the V gene TRBV7-9; D remains unclear. Germline CDR1 reads SEHNR; CDR2 reads FQNEAQ (reference sequence). The ends were cut back, 7 bases at V and 0 bases at J, with 7 bases in the middle. The length of the CDR3 is 14 residues. CDR3 loop: CASTTSSGANVLTF. The CDR3 region has the DNA TGTGCCAGCACCACCAGCTCTGGGGCCAACGTCCTGACTTTC.

This chain links TRBV19 with TRBJ2-5; 7 nucleotides align to TRBD1. The better agreement between TRBJ2-7 and the DNA end casts doubt on the J call. The CDR3 is made up of 15 amino acids. Germline CDR1 reads LNHDA; CDR2 reads SQIVND (reference sequence). The CDR3 sequence: CASSILLQGHYEQYF. The CDR3 DNA reads TGTGCCAGTAGTATTCTGTTACAGGGGCACTACGAGCAGTACTTC.

The chain has TRBV18 and TRBJ1-1; 9 bases are a match to TRBD1. The CDR3 is 13 residues long. The germline CDR1 and CDR2 sequences are KGHSH and LQKENI. Trimming removed 8 bases from V and 0 bases from J; junction bases left unmatched: 1. CDR3 sequence reads: CASGQGLNTEAFF. In DNA form, the CDR3 reads TGTGCCAGCGGACAGGGGTTGAACACTGAAGCTTTCTTT.

This clone was observed a handful of times. The rearrangement links TRBV10-3 to TRBJ1-2; D is perhaps TRBD1 (6 bases). Per the germline V gene, CDR1 is ENHRY and CDR2 is SYGVKD. This CDR3 comprises 16 residues. The ends were cut back, 7 bases at V and 5 bases at J, with 23 bases in the middle. CDR3 protein: CAIMRGYGTATYGYTF. The CDR3 DNA follows: TGTGCCATCATGAGGGGGTACGGGACCGCTACATATGGCTACACCTTC.

This rearrangement joins TRBV20-1 to TRBJ2-7; D is uncertain. Between the trimmed V and J ends, which lost 3 bases and 5 bases, there was a span of 8 bases. The length of the CDR3 is 11 residues. The germline gives CDR1 DFQATT, CDR2 SNEGSKA (reference sequence). The CDR3 sequence: CSARQFDEQYF. CDR3 in DNA: TGCAGTGCTAGGCAGTTCGACGAGCAGTACTTC.

J is TRBJ1-1 and V is TRBV25-1; D ambiguous. This CDR3 has 13 amino acids. Germline loops: CDR1 MGHDK, CDR2 SYGVNS. The germline V and J ends were trimmed by 8 bases and 5 bases, with 15 bases remaining between them. The CDR3, as DNA: TGTGCCAGCTCCCTACAGAGTAGGACTGAAGCTTTCTTT. Translated, it gives CASSLQSRTEAFF. Looking up the rest from reference TRBV25-1 and TRBJ1-1 gives the full variable domain: EADIYQTPRYLVIGTGKKITLECSQTMGHDKMYWYQQDPGMELHLIHYSYGVNSTEKGDLSSESTVSRIRTEHFPLTLESARPSHTSQYLCASSLQSRTEAFFGQGTRLTVV.

The V gene is TRBV7-8, the J gene TRBJ1-1; D unclear. The germline V gene encodes CDR1 SGHVS and CDR2 FQNEAQ. The CDR3 loop spans 16 amino acids. V was trimmed by 2 bases and J by 6 bases, leaving 19 bases between them. The DNA for the CDR3 is TGTGCCAGCAGCTTATTAAACCCGCGGGCGGACTCTGAAGCTTTCTTT. Encoded protein: CASSLLNPRADSEAFF.

This chain connects TRBV19 to TRBJ1-5; no clear D. The CDR3 is 15 residues long. CDR1 is LNHDA, CDR2 SQIVND, per germline (reference sequence). V was shortened by 3 bases and J by 0 bases, with 9 bases between the two germline ends. CDR3 nucleotides: TGTGCCAGTAGTATGGGCGGGCTTAGCAATCAGCCCCAGCATTTT. It encodes CASSMGGLSNQPQHF. Full variable domain (outside the CDR3, taken from reference TRBV19 and TRBJ1-5): DGGITQSPKYLFRKEGQNVTLSCEQNLNHDAMYWYRQDPGQGLRLIYYSQIVNDFQKGDIAEGYSVSREKKESFPLTVTSAQKNPTAFYLCASSMGGLSNQPQHFGDGTRLSIL.

On this clone itself: Different DNA sequences within this sample yield the same CDR3. The chain uses TRBV11-2 and TRBJ1-2; D gene uncertain. V lost 2 bases, J lost 4 bases, and 8 bases lay in between. Germline V gene sequence: CDR1 SGHAT, CDR2 FQNNGV. There are 13 residues in the CDR3. The CDR3 reads CASSLRAGYGYTF. Written as DNA, the CDR3 is TGTGCCAGCAGCTTACGGGCGGGCTATGGCTACACCTTC.

The chain carries TRBV6-5 and TRBJ1-2; D perhaps matches TRBD1 (5 bases). CDR1 and CDR2 (germline): MNHEY, SVGAGI. The CDR3 runs 14 residues. Trimming took 2 bases from V and 4 from J, leaving 11 bases between them. CDR3 in DNA: TGTGCCAGCAGTTACAGGGGTACGGGCTATGGCTACACCTTC. Its protein product is CASSYRGTGYGYTF.

This chain joins TRBV7-3 and TRBJ2-1, with TRBD1 matching over 8 bases. With 8 bases clipped from V and 7 bases from J, the junction kept 7 bases outside the gene matches. The CDR3 has 13 residues. Per the germline V gene, CDR1 is SGHTA and CDR2 is FQGTGA. CDR3 residues: CASSDRDRNEQFF. The CDR3 region has the DNA TGTGCCAGCTCGGACAGGGATCGGAATGAGCAGTTCTTC.

This clone has just one count. The CDR3: CASSAALAGDSYEQYF. The CDR3 DNA follows: TGTGCCAGCAGTGCGGCGTTAGCGGGAGACTCCTACGAGCAGTACTTC. V gene TRBV25-1 combines with J gene TRBJ2-7, with 9 bases identical to TRBD2. The CDR3 is 16 residues long. The V gene's germline CDR1 is MGHDK and CDR2 SYGVNS. V was clipped by 4 bases and J by 0 bases; unmatched bases: 7.

The rearrangement joins TRBV7-9 to TRBJ2-6, with D perhaps TRBD2 (6 bases). The CDR3 has 17 amino acids. Germline CDR1 SEHNR, CDR2 FQNEAQ (reference sequence). V lost 4 bases and J 0 bases, leaving 13 bases between the germline ends. The CDR3 DNA is TGTGCCAGCAGCTCCCCCGGGAGAGGCTCTGGGGCCAACGTCCTGACTTTC. It codes for CASSSPGRGSGANVLTF.

The chain employs TRBV5-3 and TRBJ1-2, with a weak D call TRBD1 (5 bases). TRBV5-3 is classed as an ORF, of uncertain function. Trimming removed 4 bases at V and 4 bases at J, with 20 bases between. The CDR3 is made up of 16 amino acids. The CDR3 DNA reads TGTGCCAGAAGCCTGGTCGTTAAGGGGAAGGGCTATGGCTACACCTTC. Protein: CARSLVVKGKGYGYTF.